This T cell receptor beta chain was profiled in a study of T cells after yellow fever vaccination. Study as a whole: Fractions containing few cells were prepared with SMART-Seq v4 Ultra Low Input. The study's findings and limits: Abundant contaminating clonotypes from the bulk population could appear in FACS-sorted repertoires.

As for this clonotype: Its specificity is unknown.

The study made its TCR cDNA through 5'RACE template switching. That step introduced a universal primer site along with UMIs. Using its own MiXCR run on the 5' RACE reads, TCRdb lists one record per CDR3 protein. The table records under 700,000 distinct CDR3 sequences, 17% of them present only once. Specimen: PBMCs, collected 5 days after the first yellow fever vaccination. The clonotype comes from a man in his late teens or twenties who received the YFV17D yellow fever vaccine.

CDR3 in DNA: TGCGCCAGCAGCCAATCGGGTACAGTCCAAGAGACCCAGTACTTC. This codes for CASSQSGTVQETQYF. The chain links TRBV4-3 to TRBJ2-5; D remains unclear. Trimming took off 2 bases at V and 1 base at J, with 11 bases between the two ends. The CDR3 extends over 15 amino acids. Germline loops: CDR1 LGHNA, CDR2 YSLEER.